Given below is one TCR beta chain in context. Its antigen remains unidentified. No base quality values were provided; no much bigger clone lies one nucleotide off. The data were obtained in a study of cytomegalovirus exposure and HLA in healthy donors (dated by TCRdb to about 2017). About the investigation overall: An earlier analysis of about 530 of the donors reported roughly 300 Gb of sequence data and about 120 million unique TCR beta sequences obtained from about 170 million T cells. An early release covering roughly 640 HLA-typed donors comprised roughly 300 gigabases of sequencing data and around 86 million unique TCR sequences. Among the approximately 400 genotyped donors, 81% belonged to the genetic ancestry cluster associated with self-reported Caucasian donors. The study was designed to test whether signatures of past pathogen exposure could be identified by cataloging public T cell receptors. Using immunosequencing, the study profiled T cell repertoires from 550 to 750 subjects and related those repertoires to cytomegalovirus serostatus. Besides the first cohort of around 700 subjects, a separate validation cohort made up of 120 different subjects was used. The study combined high-throughput TCR immunosequencing, statistical association of individual TCRs with disease status, and machine learning to predict cytomegalovirus infection status. A later analysis re-examined previously published TCR beta repertoires from over 500 donors and added high-resolution HLA genotyping to investigate patterns of TCR occurrence. In the later analysis, no new phenotypic data were used to find candidate immune exposures; instead, reliance was placed on TCR beta sequences and their occurrence across donors. An earlier analysis of 587 of the donors used high-throughput TCR beta sequencing to judge whether each TCR beta V gene segment behaved as functional or pseudogenic. Donor age, sex, ethnicity and CMV serostatus were compiled alongside the repertoire data. A later genetic analysis used genome-wide SNP genotypes for about 65% of the 666 donors, treating that subset as a discovery cohort. Every repertoire in the discovery cohort had been generated on one and the same sequencing platform. HLA typing included class I and class II loci at four-digit resolution. Typing coverage differed by locus: A, B, C, DRB1 and DQB1 were typed in roughly 620-630 donors, DQA1 in about 550, DPA1 in 600 to 610, and DPB1 in 400 to 490. Because of strong linkage in the cohort, a handful of DR-DQ haplotypes were treated as single units for association and clustering. Among roughly 400 genotyped donors of the cohort, an average of roughly 230,000 unique TCR beta nucleotide sequences was sequenced per donor, of which about 20% were non-productive.

General study outcomes and caveats: Sequencing depth was assumed to be roughly uniform across donors in the presence/absence analyses, though that assumption may not hold. At a false discovery rate of 0.05, a later analysis linked around 17,000 TCR beta sequences to specific HLA alleles. Some IMGT-functional V segments, including TRBV6-2 and TRBV6-3, could not be distinguished by the 87-base-pair reads and were therefore excluded. In an earlier analysis of some 500 of the donors, most TCR beta V segments were observed in productive rearrangements about 87% or about 30% of the time, broadly matching IMGT annotations. HLA typing was unavailable for some donors at each locus, so association tests used only the typed subset. Strong co-occurrence of HLA alleles, especially DR and DQ, made assigning TCR associations to individual alleles difficult. In vitro tests confirmed that a few of the cytomegalovirus-associated TCR beta chains recognize cytomegalovirus antigens. For the cohort, immune exposure information was limited to CMV serostatus. In a later genetic analysis, a missense DCLRE1C variant was associated with V-gene and J-gene trimming of TCR beta chains, and the association was replicated in an independent cohort. Most TCR sequences were observed very rarely across donors, whereas some public TCRs were present in many individuals. According to a later genetic analysis, donors in an Asian-associated ancestry cluster had fewer N-insertions in productive TCRs than the approximately 630-donor mean. Linkage disequilibrium might explain the correlated functional status among segregating V segments, but an unknown experimental factor could not be ruled out. The sequencing pipeline was judged likely to have produced a cluster of highly shared sequence variants as a technical artifact. In the study, 150 to 200 TCR beta chains were listed as associated with cytomegalovirus. In a later analysis, the rate of TCR association differed among HLA loci, with DRB1 alleles having the most associated TCRs and HLA-C alleles having the fewest. This cohort had only TCR beta chains sequenced, and the lack of alpha or paired-chain data limited which features could be detected. A later analysis reported that several top co-occurrence clusters appeared linked to parvovirus B19, influenza, CMV and Epstein-Barr virus. The classifier was reported to diagnose cytomegalovirus status with high specificity and sensitivity in both the original cohort and the validation cohort. It was suggested by the authors that the approach could potentially be generalized to other disease states and immunological phenotypes. In a later analysis, HLA-associated TCR beta chains showed more clonal expansion and lower generation probabilities than non-associated chains that were equally common. A further reported finding was that TCR beta sequences accurately predicted the HLA-A and HLA-B alleles for most subjects in the first cohort. Because counts were too low, seventeen rarely observed V segments, including chromosome 9 orphons, were left out of the earlier analysis of a few hundred of the donors. In a later analysis, most CMV-associated TCR beta chains were found to appear HLA-restricted, with HLA associations seemingly driven largely by CMV exposure.

Receptors were amplified or captured by the immunoSEQ multiplex PCR assay. For the multiplex PCR, a mixture combining 60 forward primers for TCR Vbeta segments and 13 reverse primers for TCR Jbeta segments was used. The CDR3 region of rearranged TCR beta genes was amplified from genomic DNA with a multiplex PCR assay. The amplified TCR beta libraries were sequenced on the Illumina HiSeq System as 87-base-pair reads. The original methods were these. Across the 670 or so repertoires, a later analysis counted some 80 million unique TCR beta chains, roughly 11 million of which were shared by at least two donors. Raw reads were error-corrected and collapsed into unique sequences with a nearest-neighbor algorithm that merged closely related sequences to remove PCR and sequencing errors. CDR3 sequences were aligned to IMGT reference sequences to assign V, D and J gene segments. For a sequence to be retained, a match of at least six nucleotides to both a V gene segment and a J gene segment was required. A rearrangement counted as productive if the CDR3 had no stop codons and remained in frame with V and J, and every other rearrangement counted as non-productive. Following IMGT convention, CDR3 was defined as the stretch from the second conserved V-encoded cysteine to the conserved J-encoded phenylalanine. Sequences without an unambiguous match to a single V gene segment were excluded from the earlier analysis of about 630 of the donors. In an earlier analysis of roughly 500 of the donors, V segments were called functional above 56.7% productive rearrangements and were called segregating when the between-donor standard deviation exceeded 5%. A statistical classification framework was developed to diagnose cytomegalovirus status using the catalog of TCR beta chain sequences. A later analysis assigned V and J genes by comparing TCR nucleotide sequences with IMGT/GENE-DB human TR gene sequences. A later analysis assigned CDR3 sequences and most-parsimonious VDJ recombination scenarios with the TCRdist pipeline. In a later analysis, every TCR beta chain was defined by the combination of its CDR3 amino acid sequence and its V-gene family, and reads without a unique V-gene family were dropped. A later analysis removed 592 highly shared, low-generation-probability nucleotide sequences to deal with suspected cross-contamination and a sequencing artifact. In a later analysis, a clonal expansion index was calculated for each public chain from normalized within-repertoire ranks of inferred template counts. In a later analysis, generation probabilities were computed using a VDJ recombination model fitted to out-of-frame rearrangements, and the results were checked against IGoR. In a later analysis, TCR-TCR, TCR-HLA and TCR-CMV co-occurrence was scored with hypergeometric tests, and a repertoire-size bias correction was applied to TCR pairs. A later analysis estimated false discovery rates by permuting HLA or CMV assignments 20 times. In a later analysis, co-occurring TCRs were grouped using DBSCAN, with TCRdist sequence similarity added in when clustering inside HLA-allele-positive subsets. For co-occurrence clustering, repertoires with fewer than 30,000 or more than 120,000 public chains were excluded, along with several repertoires with anomalous nucleotide sharing. What TCRdb holds here is the immuneACCESS table cut down to in-frame rearrangements. Part of the clones is not present; checked against another copy, under half of the missing clones reflect an unresolved V gene, and the others are unexplained. Clone size and V and J calls were adopted from that table, with D and trimming inferred from the DNA. Here the sample has 140,000 to 150,000 clones; about 64% occur a single time. Of the sample, about 4.7% falls within the top ten clones.

CDR1 and CDR2, looked up from the germline V gene, are SQVTM and ANQGSEA. Trimming takes 7 bases from V and 1 base from J, and the germline ends sit 20 bases apart. The CDR3 runs 16 amino acids, cysteine and phenylalanine included. This entry keeps only the CDR3 DNA: 48 bases, framed from base 1. The cohort consisted of 650 to 700 healthy bone marrow donors. Cohort members were all nominally healthy when sampled, although unrecorded immune exposures were likely present. The donor tested CMV seronegative and was one of the 352 seronegative cohort members. Every donor gave a peripheral blood sample, and the peripheral blood mononuclear cells from that sample were used for TCR beta sequencing. The Qiagen DNeasy Blood Extraction Kit was used to extract genomic DNA from the blood cell samples.

The chain uses TRBV29-1 and TRBJ2-1, and perhaps TRBD1 as D gene, on 6 matching bases. What was sequenced was PBMCs. The receptor was derived from a man aged 60 to 69 in good health and CMV-seronegative. CDR3 reads: CSAEGGPNLSYNEQFF. The DNA reads TGCAGCGCCGAAGGGGGACCCAACCTATCCTACAATGAGCAGTTCTTC.